The sequence of this T cell receptor beta chain was determined in a study of T cell repertoires in cytomegalovirus infection. This clonotype was seen a few times. The CDR3 sequence is 13 residues long. V dropped 3 bases and J dropped 6 bases, with 11 bases sitting between them. MiXCR, applied by TCRdb to the reads, yields one record per CDR3 protein. The sample has more than 400,000 distinct CDR3 sequences, less than 30% seen once. This rearrangement joins TRBV12-3 or TRBV12-4 to TRBJ1-1, with a weak D call TRBD1 (6 bases). Source material: PBMCs. The sequence derives from a human donor in good health (CMV status not recorded). Some clones in this sample may be carry-over from other donors' samples. This chain's CDR3 is CASSFWGAAEAFF. CDR3 nucleotides: TGTGCCAGCAGTTTTTGGGGGGCGGCTGAAGCTTTCTTT.